One sample yielded the 11 T cell receptor beta chains listed below, sequenced in a study of T-cell reconstitution after alpha-beta-depleted transplantation in children. Preparing the TCRbeta library involved the use of unique molecular identifiers. TCRdb re-called the PCR reads with MiXCR, one entry per CDR3 protein. The sample lists approximately 630,000 distinct CDR3 sequences, roughly 14% occurring once. The material was PBMCs, obtained before TCRalphabeta/CD19-depleted stem cell transplant. The receptors come from a girl aged 2-10 years with congenital amegakaryocytic thrombocytopenia, due to receive a stem cell transplant.

There are many counts of this clonotype. The CDR3 spells CSVEGLGGTDTQYF. The DNA of the CDR3 is TGCAGCGTTGAAGGCCTAGGAGGCACAGATACGCAGTATTTT. The chain combines TRBV29-1 with TRBJ2-3, with D uncertain. V lost 1 base, J lost 1 base, and 9 bases lay in between. The CDR3 has 14 amino acids. Per the germline V gene, CDR1 is SQVTM and CDR2 is ANQGSEA.

This clonotype was seen ten or more times. V gene TRBV29-1 combines with J gene TRBJ2-1, with TRBD2 identical over 10 bases. V gave up 5 bases and J gave up 1 base; unmatched junction bases: 5. The CDR3 has 15 residues. Germline V gene lookup returns CDR1 SQVTM and CDR2 ANQGSEA. The CDR3, as DNA: TGCAGCGTTCCCCTAGCGGGAGCATCCTACAATGAGCAGTTCTTC. This sequence encodes CSVPLAGASYNEQFF.

This clonotype was found many times. J is TRBJ2-3 and V is TRBV28; a weak D match, TRBD1 (5 bases). The CDR3 consists of 15 residues. Germline V gene data show CDR1 as MDHEN and CDR2 as SYDVKM. V was clipped by 10 bases and J by 4 bases, with 21 bases between them. CDR3 region: CATSVTAGKADTQYF. The CDR3 nucleotides are TGTGCCACCTCCGTTACGGCAGGGAAGGCAGATACGCAGTATTTT.

There are many counts of this clonotype. The chain combines TRBV7-3 with TRBJ2-5; D not resolved. The CDR3 spans 13 residues. CDR1 is SGHTA, CDR2 FQGTGA, per germline. V was trimmed by 4 bases and J by 4 bases, leaving 10 bases between them. This chain's CDR3 is CASSYYGGETQYF. The CDR3 bases are TGTGCCAGCAGCTACTACGGCGGAGAGACCCAGTACTTC. The variable domain in full, with the rest retrieved from reference TRBV7-3 and TRBJ2-5, is GAGVSQTPSNKVTEKGKYVELRCDPISGHTALYWYRQSLGQGPEFLIYFQGTGAADDSGLPNDRFFAVRPEGSVSTLKIQRTERGDSAVYLCASSYYGGETQYFGPGTRLLVL.

This clonotype was detected many times. The gene calls are TRBV29-1 and TRBJ2-7, with D possibly TRBD1 on 6 matching bases. CDR3 length: 15 residues. In germline, CDR1 is SQVTM, CDR2 ANQGSEA. Trimming took off 0 bases at V and 2 bases at J, with 14 bases between the two ends. The CDR3 region is CSVEEAGVETYEQYF. The CDR3 DNA is TGCAGCGTTGAAGAGGCAGGGGTCGAGACCTACGAGCAGTACTTC.

This CDR3 reads CSVDEGYGNTIYF. CDR3 DNA: TGCAGCGTTGATGAGGGGTACGGAAACACCATATATTTT. This chain joins TRBV29-1 and TRBJ1-3, with D perhaps matching TRBD1 (5 bases). Germline CDR1 and CDR2: SQVTM and ANQGSEA. Trimming cost V 3 bases and J 4 bases, with 10 bases left between them. The CDR3 totals 13 residues.

A few counts support this clonotype. The V gene is TRBV12-5, the J gene TRBJ2-2; tentative D call: TRBD1 (6 bases). Trimming stripped 11 bases from V and 0 bases from J, with 19 bases between. This CDR3 has 16 amino acids. Germline V gives CDR1 LGHNT, CDR2 FRNRAP. In nucleotides, the CDR3 is TGTGCTCTCTATACAGGGAGAGCGGCGAACACCGGGGAGCTGTTTTTT. Protein product: CALYTGRAANTGELFF.

The gene calls are TRBV11-2 and TRBJ2-3; 8 bases agree with TRBD2. The ends lost 1 base at V and 3 bases at J; junction bases unmatched: 3. This CDR3 region has 15 residues. Germline values: CDR1 SGHAT, CDR2 FQNNGV. The CDR3 nucleotides are TGTGCCAGCAGCTTAGTAGCGGGGCCAACAGATACGCAGTATTTT. It translates to CASSLVAGPTDTQYF.

This clonotype was counted only a few times. This sequence joins TRBV29-1 and TRBJ2-7, with TRBD1 matching 10 bases. The CDR3 has 13 amino acids. The trim removed 4 bases at V and 2 bases at J, leaving 2 bases unmatched. CDR1 is SQVTM, CDR2 ANQGSEA, per germline. The CDR3 reads CSVGQGATYEQYF. The CDR3 DNA follows: TGCAGCGTTGGACAGGGGGCTACCTACGAGCAGTACTTC.

This clonotype was picked up a small number of times. The chain recombines TRBV29-1 with TRBJ1-4, with 8 bases matching TRBD1. Unmatched junction bases numbered 2, after V lost 3 bases and J lost 5 bases. This CDR3 is built from 13 residues. The germline V gene has CDR1 SQVTM and CDR2 ANQGSEA. CDR3 DNA sequence: TGCAGCGTTGAGGACAGGGCGAATGAAAAACTGTTTTTT. This codes for CSVEDRANEKLFF.

This clonotype has at least ten counts. The chain employs TRBV12-3 or TRBV12-4 and TRBJ1-2; D remains unclear. Trimming cost V 4 bases and J 7 bases, with 7 bases left between them. The CDR3 runs 11 residues. As DNA, the CDR3 is TGTGCCAGCAGTTACGGGCTTGGCTACACCTTC. Translated, it gives CASSYGLGYTF.